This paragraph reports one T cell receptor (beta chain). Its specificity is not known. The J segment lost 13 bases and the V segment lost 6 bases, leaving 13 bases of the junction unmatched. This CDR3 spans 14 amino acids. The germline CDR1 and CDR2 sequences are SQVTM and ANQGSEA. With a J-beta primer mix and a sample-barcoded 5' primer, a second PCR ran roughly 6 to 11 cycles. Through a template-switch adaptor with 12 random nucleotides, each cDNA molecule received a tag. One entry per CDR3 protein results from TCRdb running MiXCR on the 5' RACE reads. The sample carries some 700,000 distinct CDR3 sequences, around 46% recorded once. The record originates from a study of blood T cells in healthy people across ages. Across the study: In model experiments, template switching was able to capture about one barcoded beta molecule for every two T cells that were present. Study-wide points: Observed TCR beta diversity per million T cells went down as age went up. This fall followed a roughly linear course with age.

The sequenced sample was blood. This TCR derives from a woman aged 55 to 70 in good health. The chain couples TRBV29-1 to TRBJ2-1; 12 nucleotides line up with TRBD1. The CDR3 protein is CSVAGQGARETQFF. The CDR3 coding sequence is TGCAGCGTGGCGGGACAGGGGGCTAGGGAGACCCAGTTCTTC.